The 19 T cell receptor beta chains below all came from one sample that was sequenced in a study of Graves' ophthalmopathy and Graves' hyperthyroidism. RNA transcripts were the template, and TCR beta CDR3 regions were amplified from them. RT-PCR was first run with HTBI primers, then multiplex PCR in a second round. One entry per CDR3 protein results from TCRdb running MiXCR on the multiplex PCR reads. There are 230,000 or so distinct CDR3 sequences in the sample; 45% occur only once, and about half lies in the top ten. Sequences were obtained from peripheral blood. The receptors stem from an adult man with Graves' ophthalmopathy.

In DNA, the CDR3 is TGTGCCAGCAGCAGCCCGAGCGGGAGTCCCCACGAGCAGTACTTC. Its protein is CASSSPSGSPHEQYF. The V and J genes are TRBV7-6 and TRBJ2-7; 8 positions agree with TRBD2. Germline CDR1 and CDR2: SGHVS and FNYEAQ. V lost 5 bases and J lost 5; bases outside the gene matches: 11. CDR3 length: 15 amino acids.

To note about this clonotype: A junction end diverges from the germline sequence, so it may reflect a read error. The chain couples TRBV5-5 to TRBJ2-5, with D tentatively TRBD1 (6 bases). This CDR3 has 15 amino acids. Germline CDR1 is SGHKS and CDR2 is YYEKEE (reference sequence). This CDR3 is CASSLVVQGQETQYF. In nucleotides, the CDR3 is TGTGCCAGCAGTTTGGTGGTCCAGGGGCAAGAGACCCAGTACTTC.

This clonotype was picked up one time. The CDR3 here is CASSSRTPQQETQYF. In nucleotides, the CDR3 is TGTGCCAGCAGTTCGAGGACACCCCAACAAGAGACCCAGTACTTC. The V and J genes are TRBV25-1 and TRBJ2-5; maybe TRBD1 (5 bases). V dropped 5 bases and J dropped 2 bases, with 15 bases sitting between them. Germline V lookup: CDR1 MGHDK, CDR2 SYGVNS. This CDR3 spans 15 amino acids. The complete variable domain, with remaining parts taken from reference TRBV25-1 and TRBJ2-5, reads EADIYQTPRYLVIGTGKKITLECSQTMGHDKMYWYQQDPGMELHLIHYSYGVNSTEKGDLSSESTVSRIRTEHFPLTLESARPSHTSQYLCASSSRTPQQETQYFGPGTRLLVL.

This clonotype was seen at least ten times. The chain carries TRBV7-8 and TRBJ2-5; weak D call: TRBD2 (5 bases). CDR1 and CDR2 from the germline V gene are SGHVS and FQNEAQ. The CDR3 runs to 14 residues. The V end was cut by 7 bases, the J end by 1 base, with 13 bases between. DNA for the CDR3: TGTGCCAGCATCCCTGGGCTAGCCCAAGAGACCCAGTACTTC. This translates into CASIPGLAQETQYF.

V usage is TRBV10-3 and J usage is TRBJ2-7; D perhaps matches TRBD2 (5 bases). CDR1 and CDR2 from the germline V gene are ENHRY and SYGVKD. The length of the CDR3 is 12 residues. Trimming cost V 4 bases and J 6 bases, with 10 bases left between them. As DNA, the CDR3 is TGTGCCATCAGTGGAGGGCCACCCGAGCAGTACTTC. This encodes CAISGGPPEQYF.

This clonotype was found a few times. V and J are TRBV2 and TRBJ2-7; 12 nucleotides line up with TRBD1. CDR3 length: 14 amino acids. J was trimmed by 7 bases and V by 6 bases; bases with no gene match: 7. Germline assignment: CDR1 SNHLY and CDR2 FYNNEI. The CDR3 DNA follows: TGTGCCAGCAGCCAAGCGGGACAGGGGGCGGAGCAGTACTTC. Residues: CASSQAGQGAEQYF.

The chain combines TRBV7-9 with TRBJ2-5; possible D gene TRBD2, 5 bases. Trimming left V 10 bases short and J 4 bases short, with 16 bases between. CDR1 is SEHNR and CDR2 is FQNEAQ in the germline V gene (reference sequence). CDR3 length: 13 amino acids. CDR3 bases: TGTGCCACCAAAGTTGACGCGGGAGAGACCCAGTACTTC. It specifies CATKVDAGETQYF.

This clonotype was detected many times. This sequence joins TRBV24-1 and TRBJ1-2; 7 nucleotides match TRBD1. V shed 5 bases, J shed 4 bases, and the junction held 3 bases outside the gene matches. The germline V gene has CDR1 KGHDR and CDR2 SFDVKD. The CDR3 has 13 residues. The CDR3 is CATSAAGGYGYTF. As DNA, the CDR3 is TGTGCCACCAGTGCCGCAGGGGGCTATGGCTACACCTTC.

The J gene is TRBJ2-1, the V gene TRBV7-2; 7 bases are a match to TRBD1. Germline-derived CDR1 and CDR2 are SGHTA and FQGNSA. The trim removed 5 bases at V and 10 bases at J, leaving 14 bases unmatched. The CDR3 consists of 15 residues. The CDR3 loop reads CASSGQVTDNREQFF. The CDR3 DNA reads TGTGCCAGCAGCGGACAGGTAACGGACAATAGGGAGCAGTTCTTC.

This chain links TRBV20-1 with TRBJ2-5; 8 bases are shared with TRBD1. After removal of 8 bases from V and 1 base from J, the junction contained 15 bases not matched to a gene. The CDR3 runs to 16 residues. Germline loops: CDR1 DFQATT, CDR2 SNEGSKA (reference sequence). CDR3 nucleotides: TGCAGTCCAGTGAGCCGGACAGGGAACTTCCAAGAGACCCAGTACTTC. It yields the protein CSPVSRTGNFQETQYF.

The rearrangement uses TRBV7-6 and TRBJ1-3; D is uncertain. Germline V gene sequence: CDR1 SGHVS, CDR2 FNYEAQ. There are 14 residues in the CDR3. The V end was cut by 6 bases, the J end by 0 bases, with 9 bases between. The DNA for the CDR3 is TGTGCCAGCAGGGGGTCTGACTCTGGAAACACCATATATTTT. This encodes CASRGSDSGNTIYF.

The gene calls are TRBV5-1 and TRBJ2-7, with 14 bases matching TRBD2. The junction had 4 bases not matched to a gene; V was cut back by 2 bases and J by 6 bases. CDR1 and CDR2 (germline): SGHRS, YFSETQ. This CDR3 region has 15 residues. The CDR3 is CASSLQGTSGSEQYF. CDR3 sequence (DNA): TGCGCCAGCAGCTTACAGGGGACTAGCGGGAGCGAGCAGTACTTC.

Ten or more counts support this clonotype. The chain carries TRBV7-2 and TRBJ1-2; D call uncertain. This CDR3 region has 16 residues. CDR1 is SGHTA and CDR2 is FQGNSA in the germline V gene. V lost 0 bases and J lost 3, with 14 bases in between. CDR3 sequence reads: CASSLAVGMEYYGYTF. In nucleotides, the CDR3 is TGTGCCAGCAGCTTAGCGGTCGGTATGGAGTACTATGGCTACACCTTC.

This clonotype was seen more than once but under ten times. The chain links TRBV20-1 to TRBJ1-1; the D is unclear. The germline V gene encodes CDR1 DFQATT and CDR2 SNEGSKA (reference sequence). The ends were cut back, 3 bases at V and 1 base at J, with 6 bases in the middle. The CDR3 length is 12 residues. The DNA for the CDR3 is TGCAGTGCTAGTAGGTCGAACACTGAAGCTTTCTTT. It translates to CSASRSNTEAFF.

The chain carries TRBV15 and TRBJ2-7; 10 bases agree with TRBD1. The length of the CDR3 is 16 residues. The V and J ends lost 1 base and 5 bases, in that order; junction bases with no gene match: 8. Germline V CDR1 and CDR2: LNHNV, YYDKDF (reference sequence). CDR3 region: CATSRAGDRGIHEQYF. CDR3 sequence (DNA): TGTGCCACCAGCAGAGCCGGGGACAGGGGTATCCACGAGCAGTACTTC.

The gene calls are TRBV2 and TRBJ2-7; D is unresolved. Germline CDR1 is SNHLY and CDR2 is FYNNEI. The CDR3 is made up of 13 amino acids. The V end lost 6 bases, the J end lost 3 bases, and 12 bases lay between the germline ends. The CDR3 sequence is CASSVYPHYEQYF. The CDR3 nucleotides are TGTGCCAGCAGCGTCTACCCCCACTACGAGCAGTACTTC.

V usage is TRBV6-5 and J usage is TRBJ1-3; 9 nucleotides line up with TRBD1. After removal of 0 bases from V and 7 bases from J, the junction contained 10 bases not matched to a gene. The CDR3 spans 17 residues. Germline loops: CDR1 MNHEY, CDR2 SVGAGI. Here the CDR3 reads CASSYSFTGGAQNTIYF. As DNA, the CDR3 is TGTGCCAGCAGTTACTCCTTCACAGGGGGCGCCCAGAACACCATATATTTT.

This clonotype was picked up one time. This chain joins TRBV9 and TRBJ2-7, with D possibly called TRBD1 or TRBD2 (5 bases each). The end of the DNA is better explained by TRBJ2-1, so the J call may be wrong. Germline CDR1 SGDLS, CDR2 YYNGEE. The CDR3 is 15 residues long. The CDR3 nucleotides read TGTGCCAGCAGCGTTGAGGGGCAGGACTACAATGAGCAGTTCTTC. It yields the protein CASSVEGQDYNEQFF.

The chain joins TRBV20-1 to TRBJ1-2; D unresolved. The CDR3 totals 12 residues. V was shortened by 5 bases and J by 1 base, with 8 bases between the two germline ends. CDR1 is DFQATT, CDR2 SNEGSKA, per germline (reference sequence). The CDR3 DNA is TGCAGTGCTGCCGGGAGTAACTATGGCTACACCTTC. It codes for CSAAGSNYGYTF.